This T cell receptor (beta chain) was sequenced for a study of T cells in Graves' hyperthyroidism and ophthalmopathy. The study included ophthalmopathy patients with Clinical Activity Score at least 3, NOSPECS grade at least 4 and duration under 3 months. Not enrolled were patients with uncontrolled infection, other autoimmune disease, pregnancy or lactation. The CDR3 regions of TCR beta were amplified from RNA transcripts. The study used the HTBI primer set for a first-round RT-PCR of the TCR CDR3. TCRdb ran MiXCR on the multiplex PCR reads and lists one entry per CDR3 protein. The table lists approximately 570,000 distinct CDR3 sequences, about 20% of them singletons. The sequence was obtained from a man between 35 and 55 years old with Graves' ophthalmopathy. Sequencing input: blood.

CDR3 sequence: CSGQTGGGNGYTF. CDR3 DNA: TGCAGCGGCCAAACGGGAGGCGGGAATGGCTACACCTTC. The V and J genes are TRBV29-1 and TRBJ1-2; D is undetermined. The germline V gene has CDR1 SQVTM and CDR2 ANQGSEA. This CDR3 has 13 amino acids. The V end lost 7 bases, the J end lost 6 bases, and 18 bases lay between the germline ends.